These T cell receptor beta chains were read from a single sample in a study of Ad26.COV2.S vaccination and SARS-CoV-2 variants. Repertoires were generated with immunoSEQ multiplex PCR, while TCRdb's copy carries only in-frame clones and drops some. In the table there are around 450,000 clones, around 87% of which are singletons. Material: peripheral blood, obtained in a trial of Ad26.COV2.S vaccine versus placebo. The receptors come from a person aged 18-65 years who received the Ad26.COV2.S COVID-19 vaccine or a placebo. The CDR3 runs from the conserved cysteine through the conserved F or W. Fields, in order: D gene, J gene, V gene, clone size, CDR3 DNA, CDR3 protein. A D gene is named only where the DNA matches it firmly. The listing skips clone size in some rows; elsewhere it reads once, few, many or a size class.

>TRBD1|TRBJ2-7|TRBV6-1|.
TGTGCCAGCAGTGACCGGGACAGGGGCGAGCAGTACTTC
CASSDRDRGEQYF
>TRBD1|TRBJ2-7|TRBV10-3|.
TGTGCCATCAGTGATGGACAGGGGTACGACGAGCAGTACTTC
CAISDGQGYDEQYF
>.|TRBJ1-2|TRBV24-1|.
TGTGCCACCAGCCCTACCGCTTTTGTTGGCTACACCTTC
CATSPTAFVGYTF
>TRBD1|TRBJ2-7|TRBV19|.
TGTGCCAGTAGTATGGGGGGACAGGGATACGAGCAGTACTTC
CASSMGGQGYEQYF
>TRBD1|TRBJ1-5|TRBV29-1|.
TGCAGCGTGGGACAGTATAGCAATCAGCCCCAGCATTTT
CSVGQYSNQPQHF
>.|TRBJ2-7|TRBV5-1|.
TGCGCCAGCAGCCCGATGACAGGTGGTGGGAGCTACGAGCAGTACTTC
CASSPMTGGGSYEQYF
>.|TRBJ2-7|TRBV5-6|.
TGTGCCAGCAGCTGGCGACGGACCAGCGCCCACGAGCAGTACTTC
CASSWRRTSAHEQYF
>TRBD1|TRBJ2-7|TRBV29-1|.
TGCAGCGTTTACCATCCGGCCGGGACAGGGTTCTCCTACGAGCAGTACTTC
CSVYHPAGTGFSYEQYF
>.|TRBJ1-1|TRBV4-1|.
TGCGCCAGCAGCCAAGTGCAGAACACTGAAGCTTTCTTT
CASSQVQNTEAFF
>.|TRBJ1-2|TRBV12-3/TRBV12-4|.
TGTGCCACAAGCGGGAATGAGGGTGGCTACACCTTC
CATSGNEGGYTF
>TRBD1|TRBJ2-7|TRBV28|once
TGTGCCAGCAGTTACAGGGGTCCTTTATCCTACGAGCAGTACTTC
CASSYRGPLSYEQYF
>.|TRBJ2-3|TRBV6-4|.
TGTGCCAGCAGGGGCACAGATACGCAGTATTTT
CASRGTDTQYF
>TRBD1|TRBJ1-6|TRBV28|.
TGTGCCTCTAAAGGGGCGACAGGGGCCGGGGGGCCCCTCCACTTT
CASKGATGAGGPLHF
>.|TRBJ2-3|TRBV29-1|.
TGCAGCGTTGCTCCAGGGGCGTTCACAGATACGCAGTATTTT
CSVAPGAFTDTQYF
>.|TRBJ1-6|TRBV3-1/TRBV3-2|.
TGTGCCAGCAGCCAAAACGGCGGGCCTGGTTCACCCCTCCACTTT
CASSQNGGPGSPLHF
>TRBD1|TRBJ2-5|TRBV18|.
TGTGCCAGCTCACCGACAGGGGCTCCAGAGACCCAGTACTTC
CASSPTGAPETQYF
>.|TRBJ1-1|TRBV3-1/TRBV3-2|.
TGTGCCAGCAGCCAACATAACAGGGTTGACGCTTTCTTT
CASSQHNRVDAFF
>.|TRBJ2-2|TRBV7-9|.
TGTGCCAGCAGCTCTACAGAGGGTCGCACCGGGGAGCTGTTTTTT
CASSSTEGRTGELFF
>.|TRBJ1-1|TRBV2|.
TGTGCCAGCGGGACACTTGGTGAAGCTTTCTTT
CASGTLGEAFF
>.|TRBJ2-6|TRBV28|.
TGTGCCAGCAGTATATCAGGGGCCAACGTCCTGACTTTC
CASSISGANVLTF